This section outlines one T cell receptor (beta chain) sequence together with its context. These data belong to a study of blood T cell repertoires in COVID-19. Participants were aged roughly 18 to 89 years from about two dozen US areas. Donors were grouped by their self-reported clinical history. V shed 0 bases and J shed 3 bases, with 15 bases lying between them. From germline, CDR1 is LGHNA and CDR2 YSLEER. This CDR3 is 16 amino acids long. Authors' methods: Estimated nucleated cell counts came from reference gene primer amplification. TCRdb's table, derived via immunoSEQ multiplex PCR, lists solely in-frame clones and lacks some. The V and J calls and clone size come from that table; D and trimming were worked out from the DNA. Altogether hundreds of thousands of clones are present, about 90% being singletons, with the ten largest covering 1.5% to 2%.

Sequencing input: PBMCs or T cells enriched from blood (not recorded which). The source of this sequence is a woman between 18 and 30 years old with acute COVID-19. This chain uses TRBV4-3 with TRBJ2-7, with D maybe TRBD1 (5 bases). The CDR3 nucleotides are TGCGCCAGCAGCCAAGATAGGCTAGACAGAAACTACGAGCAGTACTTC. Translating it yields CASSQDRLDRNYEQYF.